Following are 13 T cell receptor beta chains from one sample sequenced in a study of Graves' ophthalmopathy and Graves' hyperthyroidism. As the template, RNA transcripts were used to amplify TCR beta CDR3 regions. An initial RT-PCR round employing HTBI primers preceded a second-round multiplex PCR. TCRdb ran MiXCR on the multiplex PCR reads and lists one entry per CDR3 protein. Counted here are 400,000 to 450,000 distinct CDR3 sequences, roughly 21% occurring once; the ten biggest clones make up under 3%. The material sequenced was peripheral blood. The receptor set was obtained from a woman aged 18-35 years with stable Graves' hyperthyroidism.

This clonotype came up a few times. Compared with germline, one end of the junction differs, possibly owing to a read error. CDR3 nucleotides: TGTGCCAGTAGTTCTAGCGGGAGGACCACCCGGGAGCTGTTTTTT. Protein product: CASSSSGRTTRELFF. This chain links TRBV19 with TRBJ2-2, with 11 bases aligning to TRBD2. CDR1 and CDR2 (germline): LNHDA, SQIVND (reference sequence). The CDR3 runs 15 residues.

The chain links TRBV6-1 to TRBJ1-5, with D tentatively TRBD1 (6 bases). Germline V CDR1 and CDR2: MNHNS, SASEGT. V was clipped by 1 base and J by 7 bases, with 14 bases between them. The CDR3 is 15 amino acids. CDR3 amino acids: CASSEDPLTGQPQHF. CDR3 coding DNA: TGTGCCAGCAGTGAAGATCCCTTGACAGGACAGCCCCAGCATTTT.

The sample holds many counts of this clonotype. This chain links TRBV12-3 or TRBV12-4 with TRBJ1-2; D remains unclear. V was pared by 6 bases and J by 8 bases, with 13 bases between. The CDR3 has 12 residues. This CDR3 reads CASSGSPGGYTF. The CDR3 DNA is TGTGCCAGCAGCGGTAGCCCGGGGGGCTACACCTTC.

The chain couples TRBV5-1 to TRBJ1-1, with 9 bases aligning to TRBD1. V lost 4 bases, J lost 4 bases, and 11 bases stayed unmatched. Germline V lookup: CDR1 SGHRS, CDR2 YFSETQ. The CDR3 sequence is 16 residues long. The CDR3 coding sequence is TGCGCCAGCAGCGGCTGGACAGGGGAAGGGGGCACTGAAGCTTTCTTT. The encoded protein is CASSGWTGEGGTEAFF.

This clonotype occurred many times. V gene TRBV28 combines with J gene TRBJ2-6, with 8 bases fitting TRBD1. This CDR3 has 15 residues. Unmatched junction bases numbered 3, after V lost 6 bases and J lost 2 bases. Per germline, CDR1 MDHEN and CDR2 SYDVKM. In DNA form, the CDR3 reads TGTGCCAGCAGCTCAGGGGGCACTGGGGCCAACGTCCTGACTTTC. This gives the protein CASSSGGTGANVLTF.

This clonotype showed up many times. V gene TRBV9 combines with J gene TRBJ1-2; D uncertain. CDR3 length: 15 residues. Trimming cost V 0 bases and J 8 bases, with 17 bases left between them. Germline V gives CDR1 SGDLS, CDR2 YYNGEE. The CDR3 reads CASSVVGSISGGYTF. The CDR3, as DNA: TGTGCCAGCAGCGTAGTAGGGAGCATATCTGGGGGCTACACCTTC. The whole variable domain, remainder taken from reference TRBV9 and TRBJ1-2, is DSGVTQTPKHLITATGQRVTLRCSPRSGDLSVYWYQQSLDQGLQFLIQYYNGEERAKGNILERFSAQQFPDLHSELNLSSLELGDSALYFCASSVVGSISGGYTFGSGTRLTVV.

This chain uses TRBV20-1 with TRBJ1-2, with 7 bases identical to TRBD1. The CDR3 runs to 13 residues. From germline, CDR1 is DFQATT and CDR2 SNEGSKA (reference sequence). V lost 5 bases to trimming and J lost 5 bases; unmatched junction nucleotides: 8. CDR3 bases: TGCAGTGCTGAGACAGGGAGTTGGTATGGCTACACCTTC. This codes for CSAETGSWYGYTF.

This clonotype has at least ten counts. The chain employs TRBV6-1 and TRBJ1-2, with TRBD1 as a possible D gene (5 bases). The CDR3 length is 11 residues. The V end was cut by 7 bases, the J end by 4 bases, with 7 bases between. CDR1 is MNHNS and CDR2 is SASEGT in the germline V gene. The CDR3 here is CASKGLYGYTF. CDR3 in DNA: TGTGCCAGCAAGGGACTCTATGGCTACACCTTC.

This clonotype has ten or more counts. The chain employs TRBV7-9 and TRBJ1-5, with D unresolved. The CDR3 has 14 amino acids. V lost 1 base to trimming and J lost 7 bases, with 11 bases between them. Germline V gene data show CDR1 as SEHNR and CDR2 as FQNEAQ (reference sequence). DNA of the CDR3: TGTGCCAGCAGCTTAGGGGGTCCCCGGCAGCCCCAGCATTTT. Protein product: CASSLGGPRQPQHF.

This clonotype was observed a few times. This chain links TRBV20-1 with TRBJ2-4, with 7 bases fitting TRBD1. From germline, CDR1 is DFQATT and CDR2 SNEGSKA (reference sequence). The CDR3 sequence is 14 residues long. V lost 4 bases, J lost 6 bases, and 9 bases stayed unmatched. The CDR3 DNA sequence: TGCAGTGCTACGTCATACAGGGGACCAAACATTCAGTACTTC. It translates to CSATSYRGPNIQYF.

The genes are TRBV7-8 and TRBJ2-7, with D unclear. This CDR3 comprises 12 residues. Germline-derived CDR1 and CDR2 are SGHVS and FQNEAQ. The CDR3 spells CAGSPFAYEQYV. DNA of the CDR3: TGTGCCGGCAGTCCATTTGCCTACGAGCAGTACGTC.

In its sample, this clonotype was seen many times. This chain uses TRBV19 with TRBJ2-7; the match to TRBD1 covers 9 bases. The J segment lost 2 bases and the V segment lost 5 bases, leaving 7 bases of the junction unmatched. Per germline, CDR1 LNHDA and CDR2 SQIVND (reference sequence). The CDR3 runs to 15 residues. CDR3 DNA sequence: TGTGCCAGTAGTCCGGGACAGGGAGAAGCCTACGAGCAGTACTTC. Its protein is CASSPGQGEAYEQYF.

This clonotype was seen ten or more times. The CDR3 loop is CASSLKSEQYF. The CDR3 DNA is TGTGCCAGCAGCTTAAAATCAGAGCAGTACTTC. The V gene is TRBV7-2, the J gene TRBJ2-7; D remains ambiguous. CDR1 and CDR2 (germline): SGHTA, FQGNSA. V was shortened by 2 bases and J by 7 bases, with 6 bases between the two germline ends. CDR3 length: 11 residues.